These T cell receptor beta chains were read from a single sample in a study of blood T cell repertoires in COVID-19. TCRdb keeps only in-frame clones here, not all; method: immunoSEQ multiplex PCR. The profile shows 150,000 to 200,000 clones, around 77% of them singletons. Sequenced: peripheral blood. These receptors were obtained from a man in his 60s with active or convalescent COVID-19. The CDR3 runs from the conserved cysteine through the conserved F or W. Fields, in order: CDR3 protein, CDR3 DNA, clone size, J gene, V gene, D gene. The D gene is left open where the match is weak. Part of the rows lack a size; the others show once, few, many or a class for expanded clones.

CDR3: CASSLGTTQETQYF
DNA: TGCGCCAGCAGCTTAGGGACTACGCAAGAGACCCAGTACTTC
size: NA
J: TRBJ2-5
V: TRBV5-1
D: TRBD2

CDR3: CASSTGQGVDYGYTF
DNA: TGTGCCAGCAGCACCGGACAGGGGGTGGACTATGGCTACACCTTC
size: NA
J: TRBJ1-2
V: TRBV7-9
D: TRBD1

CDR3: CASSKAGAGTGELFF
DNA: TGCGCCAGCAGTAAGGCGGGGGCGGGCACCGGGGAGCTGTTTTTT
size: NA
J: TRBJ2-2
V: TRBV5-1
D: NA

CDR3: CASSVGRGGNTIYF
DNA: TGTGCCAGCAGCGTAGGGAGGGGCGGAAACACCATATATTTT
size: few
J: TRBJ1-3
V: TRBV9
D: NA

CDR3: CASSILAYPYEQYF
DNA: TGTGCCAGTAGTATTCTTGCCTATCCCTACGAGCAGTACTTC
size: NA
J: TRBJ2-7
V: TRBV19
D: NA

CDR3: CASDPSTGVSTDTQYF
DNA: TGTGCCAGCGACCCTAGCACGGGCGTTAGCACAGATACGCAGTATTTT
size: NA
J: TRBJ2-3
V: TRBV28
D: NA

CDR3: CASSQAGLTEQFF
DNA: TGTGCCAGCAGCCAAGCGGGTCTTACCGAGCAGTTCTTC
size: once
J: TRBJ2-1
V: TRBV3-1/TRBV3-2
D: NA

CDR3: CASSLTSVYLNEQFF
DNA: TGTGCCAGCAGCCTGACTAGCGTTTATCTCAATGAGCAGTTCTTC
size: NA
J: TRBJ2-1
V: TRBV11-3
D: TRBD2

CDR3: CASSQARGRATSGANVLTF
DNA: TGTGCCAGCAGCCAGGCCAGGGGCAGGGCGACTTCTGGGGCCAACGTCCTGACTTTC
size: NA
J: TRBJ2-6
V: TRBV7-9
D: NA

CDR3: CATSGRGEQFF
DNA: TGTGCCACCTCAGGGAGGGGTGAGCAGTTCTTC
size: NA
J: TRBJ2-1
V: TRBV15
D: TRBD2

CDR3: CASRGQSSSYNEQFF
DNA: TGCGCCAGCAGGGGGCAATCGAGCTCCTACAATGAGCAGTTCTTC
size: NA
J: TRBJ2-1
V: TRBV5-1
D: NA

CDR3: CASSQTGSDIQYF
DNA: TGTGCCAGCAGCCAAACAGGGTCGGACATTCAGTACTTC
size: once
J: TRBJ2-4
V: TRBV4-2
D: NA

CDR3: CASSTGLLAGAISEQFF
DNA: TGTGCCAGCAGTACGGGGCTACTAGCGGGGGCTATATCTGAGCAGTTCTTC
size: NA
J: TRBJ2-1
V: TRBV6-2/TRBV6-3
D: TRBD2

CDR3: CASSPERNSTDTQYF
DNA: TGTGCCAGCAGCCCCGAGCGAAATTCCACAGATACGCAGTATTTT
size: NA
J: TRBJ2-3
V: TRBV3-1/TRBV3-2
D: NA

CDR3: CASSSTGLGNAGELFF
DNA: TGTGCCAGCAGCTCCACGGGACTAGGTAACGCCGGGGAGCTGTTTTTT
size: NA
J: TRBJ2-2
V: TRBV5-6
D: TRBD2

CDR3: CASRRTGGYGYTF
DNA: TGTGCCAGCAGGCGAACAGGGGGGTATGGCTACACCTTC
size: NA
J: TRBJ1-2
V: TRBV6-5
D: TRBD1

CDR3: CASLPSPDRNTEAFF
DNA: TGCGCCAGCCTACCGAGCCCGGACAGAAACACTGAAGCTTTCTTT
size: NA
J: TRBJ1-1
V: TRBV5-1
D: NA

CDR3: CSASSLRLDSYEQYF
DNA: TGCAGTGCTAGTAGCTTGCGGTTAGACTCCTACGAGCAGTACTTC
size: NA
J: TRBJ2-7
V: TRBV20-1
D: NA

CDR3: CASGRGSLSSGNTIYF
DNA: TGTGCCAGCGGACGGGGGTCTCTTAGCTCTGGAAACACCATATATTTT
size: NA
J: TRBJ1-3
V: TRBV2
D: NA

CDR3: CASSLIAGGGDTQYF
DNA: TGTGCCAGCAGCTTAATTGCGGGAGGAGGAGATACGCAGTATTTT
size: NA
J: TRBJ2-3
V: TRBV5-5
D: TRBD2

CDR3: CASSYHGRGNYGYTF
DNA: TGTGCCAGCAGTTACCATGGTCGGGGAAACTATGGCTACACCTTC
size: NA
J: TRBJ1-2
V: TRBV6-2/TRBV6-3
D: NA

CDR3: CASSETSGITDTQYF
DNA: TGTGCCAGCAGTGAAACTAGCGGGATCACAGATACGCAGTATTTT
size: NA
J: TRBJ2-3
V: TRBV6-1
D: TRBD2

CDR3: CASAGTGWETQYF
DNA: TGTGCCAGCGCCGGGACAGGGTGGGAGACCCAGTACTTC
size: NA
J: TRBJ2-5
V: TRBV9
D: TRBD1

CDR3: CASSLEQGAGMGNQPQHF
DNA: TGTGCCAGCAGTTTAGAACAGGGGGCGGGAATGGGCAATCAGCCCCAGCATTTT
size: NA
J: TRBJ1-5
V: TRBV28
D: TRBD1

CDR3: CASTPQGFHEQYF
DNA: TGTGCCAGCACCCCACAGGGATTCCACGAGCAGTACTTC
size: NA
J: TRBJ2-7
V: TRBV3-1/TRBV3-2
D: NA

CDR3: CAWSGVGAVEQFF
DNA: TGTGCCTGGAGTGGAGTTGGTGCGGTTGAGCAGTTCTTC
size: NA
J: TRBJ2-1
V: TRBV30
D: NA

CDR3: CASSQGGGNTEAFF
DNA: TGTGCCAGCAGCCAAGGAGGGGGGAACACTGAAGCTTTCTTT
size: NA
J: TRBJ1-1
V: TRBV4-2
D: NA

CDR3: CSVVGGDWYEQYF
DNA: TGCAGCGTTGTGGGGGGGGATTGGTACGAGCAGTACTTC
size: few
J: TRBJ2-7
V: TRBV29-1
D: TRBD2